This T cell receptor beta chain was found in a study of T cell repertoires in ileal Crohn's disease. Study-level background: At surgery, about 36% of patients smoked, with median disease duration 7.9 years. Study conclusions and caveats: Endoscopic recurrence occurred in every patient whose clonality exceeded 26.8%. Mucosal expansions were suggested to be mainly CD8 T cells.

Points on this clone: As yet, its antigen is unknown.

Before sorting, lamina propria lymphocytes were separated from surgical specimens by density gradient. Method: immunoSEQ multiplex PCR; TCRdb's copy keeps in-frame clones and lacks some. The sample has some 3,000 clones, around 80% seen once. The CDR3 spans 14 residues. Germline V CDR1 and CDR2: SEHNR, FQNEAQ (reference sequence). Trimming took 0 bases from V and 4 from J, leaving 9 bases between them. V gene TRBV7-9 combines with J gene TRBJ1-2, with D possibly matching TRBD1 (5 bases). The sample taken for sequencing was CD4+ T cells sorted from the ileum. This TCR was sampled from an adult with Crohn's disease. CDR3 nucleotide sequence: TGTGCCAGCAGCTTAGCGGGGCAGACCTATGGCTACACCTTC. Translated: CASSLAGQTYGYTF.